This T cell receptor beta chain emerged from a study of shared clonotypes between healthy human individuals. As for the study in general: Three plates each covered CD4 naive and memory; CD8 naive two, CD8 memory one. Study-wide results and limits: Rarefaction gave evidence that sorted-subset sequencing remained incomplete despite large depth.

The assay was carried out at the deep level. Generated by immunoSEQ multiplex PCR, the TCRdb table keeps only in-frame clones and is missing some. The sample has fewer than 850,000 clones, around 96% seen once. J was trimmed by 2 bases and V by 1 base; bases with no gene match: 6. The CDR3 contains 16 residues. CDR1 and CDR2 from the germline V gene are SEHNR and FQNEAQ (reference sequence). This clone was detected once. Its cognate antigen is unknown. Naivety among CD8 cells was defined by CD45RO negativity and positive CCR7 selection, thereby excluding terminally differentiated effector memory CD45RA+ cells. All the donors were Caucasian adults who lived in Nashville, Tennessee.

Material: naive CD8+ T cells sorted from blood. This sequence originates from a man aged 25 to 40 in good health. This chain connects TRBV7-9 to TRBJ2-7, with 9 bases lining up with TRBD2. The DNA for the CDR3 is TGTGCCAGCAGCTTAGACACGGCTAGCGGGACCTACGAGCAGTACTTC. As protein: CASSLDTASGTYEQYF. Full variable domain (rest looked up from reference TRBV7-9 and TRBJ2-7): DTGVSQNPRHKITKRGQNVTFRCDPISEHNRLYWYRQTLGQGPEFLTYFQNEAQLEKSRLLSDRFSAERPKGSFSTLEIQRTEQGDSAMYLCASSLDTASGTYEQYFGPGTRLTVT.